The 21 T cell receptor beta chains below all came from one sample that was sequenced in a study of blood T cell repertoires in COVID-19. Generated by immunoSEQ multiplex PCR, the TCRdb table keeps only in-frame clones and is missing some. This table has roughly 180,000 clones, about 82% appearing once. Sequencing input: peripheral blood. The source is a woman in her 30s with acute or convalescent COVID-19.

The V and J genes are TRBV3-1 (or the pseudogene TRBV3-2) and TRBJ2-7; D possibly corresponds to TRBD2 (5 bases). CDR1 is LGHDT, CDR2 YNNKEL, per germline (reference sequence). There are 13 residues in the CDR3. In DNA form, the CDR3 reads TGTGCTACTACGGCTAGTACGGGCGGGGAGCAGTACTTC. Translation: CATTASTGGEQYF.

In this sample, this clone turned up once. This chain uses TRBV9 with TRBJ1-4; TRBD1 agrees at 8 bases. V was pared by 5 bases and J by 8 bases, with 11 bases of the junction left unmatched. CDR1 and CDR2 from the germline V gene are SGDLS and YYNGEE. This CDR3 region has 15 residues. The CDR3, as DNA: TGTGCCAGCAGTCGGACAGGGTCGGGTCGGGAAAAACTGTTTTTT. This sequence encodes CASSRTGSGREKLFF. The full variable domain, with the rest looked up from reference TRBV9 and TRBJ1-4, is DSGVTQTPKHLITATGQRVTLRCSPRSGDLSVYWYQQSLDQGLQFLIQYYNGEERAKGNILERFSAQQFPDLHSELNLSSLELGDSALYFCASSRTGSGREKLFFGSGTQLSVL.

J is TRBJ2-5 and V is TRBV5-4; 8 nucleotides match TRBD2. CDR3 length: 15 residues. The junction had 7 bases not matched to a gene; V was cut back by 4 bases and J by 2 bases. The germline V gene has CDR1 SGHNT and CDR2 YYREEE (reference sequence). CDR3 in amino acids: CASSPSGGAQETQYF. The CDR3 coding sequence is TGTGCCAGCAGCCCATCGGGGGGGGCGCAAGAGACCCAGTACTTC.

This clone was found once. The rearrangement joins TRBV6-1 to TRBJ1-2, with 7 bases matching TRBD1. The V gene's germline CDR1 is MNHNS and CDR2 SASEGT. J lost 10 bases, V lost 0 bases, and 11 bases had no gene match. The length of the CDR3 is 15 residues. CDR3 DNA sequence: TGTGCCAGCAGTGAAGCGCCCCAGGGGGTAGCGGTCTACACCTTC. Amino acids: CASSEAPQGVAVYTF.

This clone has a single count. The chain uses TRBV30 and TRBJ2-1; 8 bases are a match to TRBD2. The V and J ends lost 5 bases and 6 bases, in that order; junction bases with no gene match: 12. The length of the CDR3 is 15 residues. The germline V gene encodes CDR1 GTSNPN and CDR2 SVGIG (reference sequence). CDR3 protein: CAWDPGLGGSNEQFF. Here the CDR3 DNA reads TGTGCCTGGGACCCGGGACTAGGGGGGTCCAATGAGCAGTTCTTC.

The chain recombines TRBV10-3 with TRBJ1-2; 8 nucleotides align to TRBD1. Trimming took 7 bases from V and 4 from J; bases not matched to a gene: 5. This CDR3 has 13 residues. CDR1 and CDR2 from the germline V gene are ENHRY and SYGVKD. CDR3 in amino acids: CAINRGQVYGYTF. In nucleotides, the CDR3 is TGTGCCATCAATAGGGGACAGGTCTATGGCTACACCTTC.

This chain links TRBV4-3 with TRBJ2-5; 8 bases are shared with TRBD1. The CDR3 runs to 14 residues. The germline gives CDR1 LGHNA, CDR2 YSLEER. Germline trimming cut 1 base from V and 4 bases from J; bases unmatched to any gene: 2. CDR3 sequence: CASSQGTGGETQYF. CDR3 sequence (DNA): TGCGCCAGCAGCCAAGGAACAGGGGGAGAGACCCAGTACTTC.

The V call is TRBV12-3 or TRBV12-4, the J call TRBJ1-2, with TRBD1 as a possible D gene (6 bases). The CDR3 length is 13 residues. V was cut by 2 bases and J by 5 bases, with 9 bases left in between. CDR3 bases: TGTGCCAGCAGTTTAAGGACAGCATATGGCTACACCTTC. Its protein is CASSLRTAYGYTF.

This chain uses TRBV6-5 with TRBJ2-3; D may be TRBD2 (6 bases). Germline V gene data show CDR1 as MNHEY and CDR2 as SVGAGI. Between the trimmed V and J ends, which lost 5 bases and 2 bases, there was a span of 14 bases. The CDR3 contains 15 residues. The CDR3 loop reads CASSIWGVLTDTQYF. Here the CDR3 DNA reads TGTGCCAGCAGTATATGGGGGGTCCTCACAGATACGCAGTATTTT.

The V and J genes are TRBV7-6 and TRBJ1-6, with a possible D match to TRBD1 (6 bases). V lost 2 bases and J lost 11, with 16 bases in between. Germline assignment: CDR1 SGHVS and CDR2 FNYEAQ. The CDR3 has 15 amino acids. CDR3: CASSLSDRGFTPLHF. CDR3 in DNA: TGTGCCAGCAGCTTATCGGACAGAGGATTTACACCCCTCCACTTT. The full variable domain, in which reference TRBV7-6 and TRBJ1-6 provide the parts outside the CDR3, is GAGVSQSPRYKVTKRGQDVALRCDPISGHVSLYWYRQALGQGPEFLTYFNYEAQQDKSGLPNDRFSAERPEGSISTLTIQRTEQRDSAMYRCASSLSDRGFTPLHFGNGTRLTVT.

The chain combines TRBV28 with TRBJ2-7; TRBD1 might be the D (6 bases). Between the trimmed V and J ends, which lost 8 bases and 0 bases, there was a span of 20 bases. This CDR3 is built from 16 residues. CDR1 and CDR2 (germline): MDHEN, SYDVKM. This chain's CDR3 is CASESGTRAYSYEQYF. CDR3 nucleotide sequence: TGTGCCAGCGAATCCGGGACACGCGCGTACTCCTACGAGCAGTACTTC.

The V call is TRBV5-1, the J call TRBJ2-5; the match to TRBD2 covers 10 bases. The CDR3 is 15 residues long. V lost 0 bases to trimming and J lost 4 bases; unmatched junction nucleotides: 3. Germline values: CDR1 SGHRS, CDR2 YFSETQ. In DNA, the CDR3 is TGCGCCAGCAGCTTGGTCCCTAGCGGGAGAGAGACCCAGTACTTC. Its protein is CASSLVPSGRETQYF.

CDR3: CAIKKQSSYNEQFF. As DNA, the CDR3 is TGCGCCATCAAGAAGCAAAGCTCCTACAATGAGCAGTTCTTC. The chain has TRBV5-1 and TRBJ2-1; no firm D call. Germline CDR1 reads SGHRS; CDR2 reads YFSETQ. Trimming cost V 9 bases and J 0 bases, with 13 bases left between them. The CDR3 covers 14 residues.

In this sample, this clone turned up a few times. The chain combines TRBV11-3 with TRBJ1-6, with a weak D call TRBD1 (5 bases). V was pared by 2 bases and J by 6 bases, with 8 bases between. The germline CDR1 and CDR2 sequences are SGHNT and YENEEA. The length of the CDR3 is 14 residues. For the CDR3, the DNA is TGTGCCAGCAGCTTAAGGGGTGCTAATTCACCCCTCCACTTT. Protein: CASSLRGANSPLHF.

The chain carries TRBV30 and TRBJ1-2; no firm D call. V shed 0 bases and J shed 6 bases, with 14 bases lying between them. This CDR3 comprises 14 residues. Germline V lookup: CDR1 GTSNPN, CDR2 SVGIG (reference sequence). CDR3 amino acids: CAWSVLPGTNGYTF. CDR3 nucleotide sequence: TGTGCCTGGAGTGTACTCCCGGGTACTAATGGCTACACCTTC.

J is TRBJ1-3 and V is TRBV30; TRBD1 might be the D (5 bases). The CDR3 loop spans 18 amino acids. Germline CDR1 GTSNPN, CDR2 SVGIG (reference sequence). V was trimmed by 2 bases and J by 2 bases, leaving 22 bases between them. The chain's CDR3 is CAWSIRRDLGGAGNTIYF. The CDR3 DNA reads TGTGCCTGGAGTATACGCCGGGACCTAGGAGGGGCTGGAAACACCATATATTTT.

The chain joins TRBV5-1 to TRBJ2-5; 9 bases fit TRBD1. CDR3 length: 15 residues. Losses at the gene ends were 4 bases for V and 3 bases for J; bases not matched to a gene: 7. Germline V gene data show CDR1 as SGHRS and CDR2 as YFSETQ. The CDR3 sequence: CASSPPRDREETQYF. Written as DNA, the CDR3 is TGCGCCAGCAGCCCCCCGAGGGACAGGGAAGAGACCCAGTACTTC.

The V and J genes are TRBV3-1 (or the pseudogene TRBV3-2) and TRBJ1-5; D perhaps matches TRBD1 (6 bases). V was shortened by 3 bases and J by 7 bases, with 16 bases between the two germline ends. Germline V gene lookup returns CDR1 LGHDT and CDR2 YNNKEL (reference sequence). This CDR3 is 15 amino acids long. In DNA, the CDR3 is TGTGCCAGCAGCCAGGATCCGGGACATGGGCAGCCCCAGCATTTT. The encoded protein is CASSQDPGHGQPQHF.

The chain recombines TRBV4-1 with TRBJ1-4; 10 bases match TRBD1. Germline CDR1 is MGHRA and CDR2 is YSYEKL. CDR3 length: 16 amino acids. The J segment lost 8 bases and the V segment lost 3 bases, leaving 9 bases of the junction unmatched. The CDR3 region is CASSHTLTGGREKLFF. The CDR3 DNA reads TGCGCCAGCAGCCATACTTTGACAGGGGGCCGAGAAAAACTGTTTTTT.

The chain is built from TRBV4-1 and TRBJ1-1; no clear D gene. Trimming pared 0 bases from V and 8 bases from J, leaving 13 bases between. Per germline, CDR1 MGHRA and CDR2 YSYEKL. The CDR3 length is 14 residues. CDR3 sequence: CASSQDQVRREAFF. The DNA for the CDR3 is TGCGCCAGCAGCCAAGATCAGGTCCGGCGAGAAGCTTTCTTT.

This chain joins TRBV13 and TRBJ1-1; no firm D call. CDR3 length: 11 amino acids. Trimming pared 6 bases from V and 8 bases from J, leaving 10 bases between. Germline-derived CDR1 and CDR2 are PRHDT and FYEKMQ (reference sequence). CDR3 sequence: CASRREREAFF. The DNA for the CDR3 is TGTGCCAGCAGACGAGAACGGGAAGCTTTCTTT.